These 27 T cell receptor beta chains were all obtained from the same sample, sequenced in a study of blood T cells in healthy people across ages. The use of a sample-barcoded 5' primer and a J-beta primer mix characterized a second PCR of about 6 to 12 cycles. TCRdb ran MiXCR on the 5' RACE reads and lists one entry per CDR3 protein. The data show 750,000 or so distinct CDR3 sequences, roughly 25% seen once. The sample also formed part of further work on T cells of mothers and their children.

Sequences were obtained from blood. These receptors came from a boy between 10 and 17 years old in good health.

V and J are TRBV7-8 and TRBJ2-3; the D is unclear. Germline V gives CDR1 SGHVS, CDR2 FQNEAQ. The CDR3 consists of 13 residues. V was cut by 4 bases and J by 9 bases, with 14 bases left in between. The CDR3 here is CASSSPGSPTQYF. CDR3 nucleotides: TGTGCCAGCAGCTCCCCGGGCAGCCCCACGCAGTATTTT.

The chain joins TRBV5-1 to TRBJ2-5, with D unclear. Germline loops: CDR1 SGHRS, CDR2 YFSETQ. This CDR3 contains 14 residues. V was clipped by 3 bases and J by 4 bases, with 13 bases between them. The CDR3 region has the DNA TGCGCCAGCAGCTCATCTAGATACCCAGAGACCCAGTACTTC. Translating gives CASSSSRYPETQYF.

This clonotype was seen a few times. The chain's CDR3 is CASSITGWGNQPQHF. CDR3 DNA: TGTGCCAGCAGTATAACCGGCTGGGGCAATCAGCCCCAGCATTTT. J is TRBJ1-5 and V is TRBV28, with unresolved D. The CDR3 runs 15 residues. The V gene lost 5 bases and the J gene lost 2 bases, with 13 bases spanning the gap. The germline gives CDR1 MDHEN, CDR2 SYDVKM.

The CDR3 DNA is TGTGCCATCAGTGAGTCTAGCGGGACAGATACGCAGTATTTT. Translating it yields CAISESSGTDTQYF. The chain uses TRBV10-3 and TRBJ2-3, with 7 bases aligning to TRBD2. V was pared by 0 bases and J by 3 bases, with 0 bases of the junction left unmatched. The CDR3 spans 14 residues. Germline V gene lookup returns CDR1 ENHRY and CDR2 SYGVKD.

The chain is built from TRBV15 and TRBJ1-4, with D tentatively TRBD1 (6 bases). Trimming took off 5 bases at V and 7 bases at J, with 17 bases between the two ends. CDR1 is LNHNV and CDR2 is YYDKDF in the germline V gene (reference sequence). This CDR3 has 15 amino acids. The CDR3 spells CATSEQGRGPEKLFF. The CDR3 nucleotides read TGTGCCACCAGCGAACAGGGCCGAGGTCCTGAAAAACTGTTTTTT.

The chain links TRBV2 to TRBJ1-4, with D perhaps matching TRBD1 (5 bases). Trimming cost V 7 bases and J 8 bases, with 11 bases left between them. CDR3 length: 12 amino acids. The germline CDR1 and CDR2 sequences are SNHLY and FYNNEI. CDR3 DNA: TGTGCCAGCACAGGGTATGACGAAAAACTGTTTTTT. Its translation: CASTGYDEKLFF.

Written as DNA, the CDR3 is TGTGCCAGTCAGGGGAACCACTACGAGCAGTACTTC. As protein: CASQGNHYEQYF. The chain recombines TRBV19 with TRBJ2-7, with D possibly TRBD1 on 6 matching bases. Germline CDR1 LNHDA, CDR2 SQIVND (reference sequence). CDR3 length: 12 amino acids. V lost 8 bases and J lost 3, with 11 bases in between.

There are a few counts of this clonotype. The chain has TRBV7-2 and TRBJ2-4; 7 bases fit TRBD2. This CDR3 has 15 amino acids. With 5 bases clipped from V and 0 bases from J, the junction kept 4 bases outside the gene matches. CDR1 SGHTA and CDR2 FQGNSA come from the germline V gene. In DNA form, the CDR3 reads TGTGCCAGCAGCCGCGGGGGTGGAGCCAAAAACATTCAGTACTTC. It is translated as CASSRGGGAKNIQYF.

This chain uses TRBV20-1 with TRBJ2-3; D is possibly TRBD2 (6 bases). Germline assignment: CDR1 DFQATT and CDR2 SNEGSKA (reference sequence). CDR3 size: 14 residues. Between the trimmed V and J ends, which lost 3 bases and 5 bases, there was a span of 15 bases. The chain's CDR3 is CSASLEGAGDTQYF. The CDR3 region has the DNA TGCAGTGCTAGTTTAGAGGGAGCGGGAGATACGCAGTATTTT.

This clonotype has a handful of counts. The chain combines TRBV27 with TRBJ2-5; perhaps TRBD1 as D (5 bases). Deletions cut 3 bases from V and 5 bases from J, with 13 bases between. Germline values: CDR1 MNHEY, CDR2 SMNVEV (reference sequence). This CDR3 is 14 amino acids long. The CDR3 spells CASSLSRVAETQYF. The CDR3 nucleotides read TGTGCCAGCAGTTTGAGCAGGGTCGCGGAGACCCAGTACTTC.

The J gene is TRBJ2-4, the V gene TRBV28; D call uncertain. Germline V gene lookup returns CDR1 MDHEN and CDR2 SYDVKM. This CDR3 is 16 amino acids long. Trimming shortened V by 3 bases and J by 0 bases, and 12 bases separated the two germline ends. Here the CDR3 DNA reads TGTGCCAGCAGTTTGGGGTCCCCGTTAGCCAAAAACATTCAGTACTTC. The encoded protein is CASSLGSPLAKNIQYF.

This clonotype was recorded at least ten times. V and J are TRBV28 and TRBJ2-7; the D is unclear. Germline loops: CDR1 MDHEN, CDR2 SYDVKM. The CDR3 loop spans 10 amino acids. The V gene lost 5 bases and the J gene lost 2 bases, with 1 base spanning the gap. The CDR3 DNA follows: TGTGCCAGCAGTGCCTACGAGCAGTACTTC. This encodes CASSAYEQYF.

The J gene is TRBJ1-3, the V gene TRBV29-1; a weak D match, TRBD1 (5 bases). Germline CDR1 reads SQVTM; CDR2 reads ANQGSEA. The CDR3 totals 15 residues. V was trimmed by 4 bases and J by 0 bases, leaving 13 bases between them. This chain's CDR3 is CSVVSGRASGNTIYF. CDR3 bases: TGCAGCGTTGTTTCCGGCAGGGCCTCTGGAAACACCATATATTTT.

This chain joins TRBV3-1 and TRBJ2-4, with D possibly being TRBD2 (6 bases). CDR3 length: 18 amino acids. In germline, CDR1 is LGHDT, CDR2 YNNKEL (reference sequence). Deletions cut 6 bases from V and 0 bases from J, with 21 bases between. The CDR3 DNA follows: TGTGCCAGCAGAGATTCTAGCGATAGATTCCTAGCCAAAAACATTCAGTACTTC. The encoded protein is CASRDSSDRFLAKNIQYF.

This chain uses TRBV24-1 with TRBJ2-5; D might be TRBD2 (5 bases). CDR3 length: 14 amino acids. Germline values: CDR1 KGHDR, CDR2 SFDVKD. The V end was cut by 4 bases, the J end by 3 bases, with 11 bases between. The CDR3 nucleotides are TGTGCCACCAGTGACTCAGGACTTAAAGAGACCCAGTACTTC. The encoded protein is CATSDSGLKETQYF.

This clonotype was detected only a few times. This chain links TRBV20-1 with TRBJ2-5; 8 bases are a match to TRBD2. V shed 5 bases and J 11 bases; nucleotides not matched to a gene: 16. Germline assignment: CDR1 DFQATT and CDR2 SNEGSKA (reference sequence). The CDR3 spans 14 residues. The DNA for the CDR3 is TGCAGTGCTTCACTAGCGGCCCTACCGGGGGAACAGTACTTC. This encodes CSASLAALPGEQYF.

V is TRBV11-2 and J is TRBJ1-2; 9 bases fit TRBD1. Losses at the gene ends were 3 bases for V and 10 bases for J; bases not matched to a gene: 3. CDR1 and CDR2 from the germline V gene are SGHAT and FQNNGV. The CDR3 is 12 amino acids. The chain's CDR3 is CASSLTGGTYTF. The CDR3 region has the DNA TGTGCCAGCAGCTTGACAGGGGGGACCTACACCTTC.

This clonotype was picked up a small number of times. This chain connects TRBV6-5 to TRBJ2-5, with 7 bases that match TRBD1. Trimming took 4 bases from V and 7 from J; bases not matched to a gene: 9. The CDR3 spans 14 residues. Germline V CDR1 and CDR2: MNHEY, SVGAGI. The CDR3: CASSSTGTETTQYF. DNA of the CDR3: TGTGCCAGCAGTTCGACAGGGACGGAGACGACCCAGTACTTC.

The chain is built from TRBV20-1 and TRBJ1-2; a possible D gene is TRBD1 (5 bases). The CDR3 contains 16 residues. The V gene lost 2 bases and the J gene lost 0 bases, with 16 bases spanning the gap. Germline CDR1 reads DFQATT; CDR2 reads SNEGSKA (reference sequence). The DNA for the CDR3 is TGCAGTGCTAGATCGCCCACAGACAGCACTAACTATGGCTACACCTTC. This gives the protein CSARSPTDSTNYGYTF.

This clonotype came up a few times. This chain joins TRBV7-9 and TRBJ1-1, with TRBD1 as a possible D gene (5 bases). CDR3 length: 13 residues. Germline assignment: CDR1 SEHNR and CDR2 FQNEAQ (reference sequence). Trimming cost V 6 bases and J 1 base, with 9 bases left between them. The CDR3 protein is CASRGPENTEAFF. CDR3 nucleotide sequence: TGTGCCAGCAGGGGACCAGAGAACACTGAAGCTTTCTTT.

The CDR3 region has the DNA TGCGCCAGCAGCTTGTACTCAGGGCCTCAAGAGACCCAGTACTTC. The encoded protein is CASSLYSGPQETQYF. This chain connects TRBV5-1 to TRBJ2-5; perhaps TRBD1 as D (5 bases). CDR1 is SGHRS and CDR2 is YFSETQ in the germline V gene. The CDR3 consists of 15 residues. The V gene lost 1 base and the J gene lost 2 bases, with 12 bases spanning the gap.

The chain uses TRBV19 and TRBJ1-1; possibly TRBD1 for D (6 bases). Germline V gives CDR1 LNHDA, CDR2 SQIVND (reference sequence). This CDR3 is built from 15 residues. V lost 4 bases, J lost 4 bases, and 16 bases lay in between. DNA of the CDR3: TGTGCCAGTAGTAAATGGTGGACAGAGGGCACTGAAGCTTTCTTT. Amino acid sequence: CASSKWWTEGTEAFF.

The V call is TRBV7-9, the J call TRBJ1-2, with D unclear. This CDR3 spans 12 amino acids. The V end was cut by 2 bases, the J end by 8 bases, with 9 bases between. Germline V gives CDR1 SEHNR, CDR2 FQNEAQ (reference sequence). The CDR3 protein is CASSLIGYGYTF. DNA of the CDR3: TGTGCCAGCAGCTTAATTGGGTACGGCTACACCTTC.

CDR3 protein: CASSPQDRGRGNYGYTF. The CDR3 DNA sequence: TGTGCCAGCAGCCCCCAAGACCGGGGCAGGGGCAACTATGGCTACACCTTC. The rearrangement joins TRBV9 to TRBJ1-2, with a tentative D call TRBD1 (6 bases). Trimming left V 4 bases short and J 2 bases short, with 21 bases between. The CDR3 covers 17 residues. CDR1 is SGDLS and CDR2 is YYNGEE in the germline V gene.

This clonotype was detected only a few times. The chain links TRBV7-9 to TRBJ1-4; D not certain. Trimming shortened V by 6 bases and J by 6 bases, and 17 bases separated the two germline ends. This CDR3 spans 15 amino acids. Per the germline V gene, CDR1 is SEHNR and CDR2 is FQNEAQ (reference sequence). The CDR3 here is CASRQTGRLDEKLFF. The CDR3 DNA sequence: TGTGCCAGCAGACAGACCGGGCGTTTGGATGAAAAACTGTTTTTT.

This rearrangement joins TRBV25-1 to TRBJ1-1; the match to TRBD1 covers 9 bases. This CDR3 has 18 residues. The J segment lost 4 bases and the V segment lost 2 bases, leaving 14 bases of the junction unmatched. The V gene's germline CDR1 is MGHDK and CDR2 SYGVNS. CDR3 sequence reads: CASSEEAGTGRRGTEAFF. CDR3 DNA: TGTGCCAGCAGTGAAGAAGCCGGGACAGGGAGAAGGGGCACTGAAGCTTTCTTT.

Only a few counts were recorded for this clonotype. The chain has TRBV4-1 and TRBJ2-7, with 13 bases that match TRBD2. Trimming took 3 bases from V and 5 from J; bases not matched to a gene: 13. The CDR3 sequence is 18 residues long. Germline CDR1 and CDR2: MGHRA and YSYEKL. CDR3 in amino acids: CASSHLITSGRAFDEQYF. The CDR3 coding sequence is TGCGCCAGCAGCCATCTCATCACTAGCGGGAGGGCCTTCGACGAGCAGTACTTC.